What follows are 13 T cell receptor beta chains derived from one specimen sequenced in a study of T cell responses to AZD1222 COVID-19 vaccine. Assay: immunoSEQ multiplex PCR; the TCRdb copy retains only in-frame clones and omits some. The sample has approximately 100,000 clones; approximately 90% are singletons. Sequenced here: peripheral blood, sampled on day 0 of AZD1222 vaccination. The origin of the receptors is an adult in good health.

The V and J genes are TRBV7-9 and TRBJ2-1; TRBD1 agrees at 10 bases. This CDR3 region has 16 residues. The V gene's germline CDR1 is SEHNR and CDR2 FQNEAQ (reference sequence). Unmatched junction bases numbered 9, after V lost 5 bases and J lost 5 bases. CDR3 nucleotides: TGTGCCAGCAGCAGTAGGGGGGACAGGGGACACAATGAGCAGTTCTTC. This encodes CASSSRGDRGHNEQFF. Full variable domain (rest looked up from reference TRBV7-9 and TRBJ2-1): DTGVSQNPRHKITKRGQNVTFRCDPISEHNRLYWYRQTLGQGPEFLTYFQNEAQLEKSRLLSDRFSAERPKGSFSTLEIQRTEQGDSAMYLCASSSRGDRGHNEQFFGPGTRLTVL.

The chain combines TRBV7-2 with TRBJ1-6; maybe TRBD1 (5 bases). V lost 4 bases, J lost 10 bases, and 11 bases lay in between. This CDR3 is built from 13 residues. The germline V gene encodes CDR1 SGHTA and CDR2 FQGNSA. The CDR3, as DNA: TGTGCCAGCAGCTCAGCAGGGCAGTCACCCCTCCACTTT. It encodes CASSSAGQSPLHF.

The gene calls are TRBV15 and TRBJ1-1, with a weak D call TRBD1 (5 bases). V dropped 4 bases and J dropped 3 bases, with 18 bases sitting between them. The length of the CDR3 is 16 residues. The germline V gene has CDR1 LNHNV and CDR2 YYDKDF (reference sequence). In nucleotides, the CDR3 is TGTGCCACCAGCACAATTAAACAGGTTATCGACACTGAAGCTTTCTTT. Protein: CATSTIKQVIDTEAFF.

The rearrangement joins TRBV28 to TRBJ1-2; 10 nucleotides match TRBD1. V shed 6 bases, J shed 6 bases, and the junction held 7 bases outside the gene matches. Germline-derived CDR1 and CDR2 are MDHEN and SYDVKM. The CDR3 covers 14 residues. The CDR3 here is CASRSGQGFDGYTF. DNA for the CDR3: TGTGCCAGCAGATCGGGACAGGGGTTCGATGGCTACACCTTC.

This chain connects TRBV7-9 to TRBJ2-1; D is possibly TRBD2 (6 bases). This CDR3 contains 14 residues. The germline V gene encodes CDR1 SEHNR and CDR2 FQNEAQ (reference sequence). Trimming took 4 bases from V and 4 from J, leaving 11 bases between them. CDR3 region: CASSSPAGYNEQFF. DNA of the CDR3: TGTGCCAGCAGCTCTCCGGCGGGATACAATGAGCAGTTCTTC.

The gene calls are TRBV10-3 and TRBJ1-3; a possible D gene is TRBD1 (5 bases). Germline loops: CDR1 ENHRY, CDR2 SYGVKD. The V end lost 3 bases, the J end lost 0 bases, and 15 bases lay between the germline ends. There are 17 residues in the CDR3. Here the CDR3 reads CAISESGAPLSGNTIYF. As DNA, the CDR3 is TGTGCCATCAGTGAATCTGGGGCTCCCCTCTCTGGAAACACCATATATTTT.

This clone was detected a few times. J is TRBJ1-4 and V is TRBV6-5, with 7 positions matching TRBD1. Germline V gene sequence: CDR1 MNHEY, CDR2 SVGAGI. The CDR3 covers 15 residues. V dropped 6 bases and J dropped 5; count of bases not matched to a gene: 9. This chain's CDR3 is CASRPQGGANEKLFF. The DNA for the CDR3 is TGTGCCAGCAGGCCTCAGGGGGGGGCCAATGAAAAACTGTTTTTT.

This clone appeared once. The chain has TRBV2 and TRBJ2-4; 7 bases map to TRBD2. Germline CDR1 and CDR2: SNHLY and FYNNEI. The ends lost 7 bases at V and 4 bases at J; junction bases unmatched: 10. The CDR3 length is 15 residues. Written as DNA, the CDR3 is TGTGCCAGCACTTCCTGGGAGGGTGGTAAAAACATTCAGTACTTC. As protein: CASTSWEGGKNIQYF.

This clone was found once. The rearrangement links TRBV18 to TRBJ2-3, with a weak D call TRBD1 (6 bases). The CDR3 is made up of 16 amino acids. Per the germline V gene, CDR1 is KGHSH and CDR2 is LQKENI. The V and J ends lost 3 bases and 6 bases respectively, with 19 bases between them. This CDR3 is CASSPRTSQGIDTQYF. For the CDR3, the DNA is TGTGCCAGCTCACCGCGAACTTCACAGGGAATCGATACGCAGTATTTT.

The sample holds one count of this clone. This CDR3 reads CASSYTWDLNTEAFF. CDR3 DNA sequence: TGTGCCAGCAGTTACACCTGGGACCTGAACACTGAAGCTTTCTTT. The chain joins TRBV6-2 or TRBV6-3 to TRBJ1-1, with D possibly TRBD1 on 5 matching bases. This CDR3 contains 15 residues. Germline CDR1 and CDR2: MNHEY and SVGEGT. V dropped 2 bases and J dropped 0 bases, with 10 bases sitting between them.

This clone was observed a handful of times. The chain has TRBV4-1 and TRBJ2-7; 10 bases are shared with TRBD2. J was trimmed by 3 bases and V by 0 bases; bases with no gene match: 5. Germline loops: CDR1 MGHRA, CDR2 YSYEKL. The CDR3 sequence is 16 residues long. CDR3 sequence reads: CASSQDTSGKSYEQYF. CDR3 nucleotide sequence: TGCGCCAGCAGCCAAGATACTAGCGGGAAGAGCTACGAGCAGTACTTC.

This chain joins TRBV5-6 and TRBJ2-7; D could derive from TRBD1 or TRBD2 (5 bases each). CDR3 length: 14 amino acids. Germline V gives CDR1 SGHDT, CDR2 YYEEEE. Trimming removed 4 bases at V and 2 bases at J, with 13 bases between. CDR3 sequence reads: CASSEWGPTYEQYF. CDR3 DNA sequence: TGTGCCAGCAGCGAGTGGGGACCAACCTACGAGCAGTACTTC.

The rearrangement joins TRBV28 to TRBJ1-1, with unresolved D. The V end lost 7 bases, the J end lost 5 bases, and 11 bases lay between the germline ends. Germline CDR1 reads MDHEN; CDR2 reads SYDVKM. The CDR3 covers 12 residues. The CDR3 sequence is CASMTVGTEAFF. CDR3 sequence (DNA): TGTGCCAGCATGACGGTGGGAACTGAAGCTTTCTTT. Together with reference TRBV28 and TRBJ1-1, the CDR3 gives the full variable domain: DVKVTQSSRYLVKRTGEKVFLECVQDMDHENMFWYRQDPGLGLRLIYFSYDVKMKEKGDIPEGYSVSREKKERFSLILESASTNQTSMYLCASMTVGTEAFFGQGTRLTVV.